This passage covers 12 T cell receptor beta chains from one sample sequenced in a study of PD-L1 blockade in urothelial cancer. The time point is: peripheral blood 6 weeks after treatment start. Generated by immunoSEQ multiplex PCR, the TCRdb table keeps only in-frame clones and is missing some. This sample has about 35,000 clones, with 84% found just once. The sequences come from PBMCs, collected around atezolizumab (anti-PD-L1) treatment. The receptors derive from a middle-aged man with urothelial cancer.

This clone showed up just a few times. The rearrangement links TRBV5-8 to TRBJ1-2, with 8 bases lining up with TRBD1. CDR3 length equals 15 residues. Per the germline V gene, CDR1 is SGHTS and CDR2 is YDEGEE. V shed 1 base, J shed 7 bases, and the junction held 9 bases outside the gene matches. Here the CDR3 reads CASSLWMQGASGYTF. The DNA for the CDR3 is TGTGCCAGCAGCTTGTGGATGCAGGGGGCAAGTGGCTACACCTTC. Combining the CDR3 with reference TRBV5-8 and TRBJ1-2 gives the whole variable domain EAGVTQSPTHLIKTRGQQATLRCSPISGHTSVYWYQQALGLGLQFLLWYDEGEERNRGNFPPRFSGRQFPNYSSELNVNALELEDSALYLCASSLWMQGASGYTFGSGTRLTVV.

V gene TRBV5-1 combines with J gene TRBJ1-1, with 7 bases lining up with TRBD1. The CDR3 spans 16 residues. V lost 2 bases and J lost 5; bases outside the gene matches: 12. Germline loops: CDR1 SGHRS, CDR2 YFSETQ. CDR3 residues: CASSLGGGAEGTEAFF. Here the CDR3 DNA reads TGCGCCAGCAGCTTAGGAGGGGGCGCGGAGGGTACTGAAGCTTTCTTT. Full variable domain (rest looked up from reference TRBV5-1 and TRBJ1-1): KAGVTQTPRYLIKTRGQQVTLSCSPISGHRSVSWYQQTPGQGLQFLFEYFSETQRNKGNFPGRFSGRQFSNSRSEMNVSTLELGDSALYLCASSLGGGAEGTEAFFGQGTRLTVV.

This chain joins TRBV6-5 and TRBJ1-1; tentative D call: TRBD1 (6 bases). Trimming pared 0 bases from V and 14 bases from J, leaving 22 bases between. This CDR3 region has 15 residues. Germline assignment: CDR1 MNHEY and CDR2 SVGAGI. In nucleotides, the CDR3 is TGTGCCAGCAGTTACTCGAGAGGGACACCGCCGAAAGGATTCTTT. Amino acids: CASSYSRGTPPKGFF.

J is TRBJ2-1 and V is TRBV6-6; 7 bases are a match to TRBD2. Germline V CDR1 and CDR2: MNHNY, SVGAGI (reference sequence). The CDR3 has 16 residues. Trimming took 4 bases from V and 2 from J; bases not matched to a gene: 8. CDR3 DNA sequence: TGTGCCAGCAGTTCCCCGGGGGGTCGGGCCTACAATGAGCAGTTCTTC. Protein product: CASSSPGGRAYNEQFF.

The sample holds a few counts of this clone. This sequence joins TRBV28 and TRBJ1-2; 10 bases are shared with TRBD1. This CDR3 spans 17 amino acids. Trimming took 5 bases from V and 7 from J; bases not matched to a gene: 16. Germline assignment: CDR1 MDHEN and CDR2 SYDVKM. CDR3: CASSTPSPGQGKGGYTF. As DNA, the CDR3 is TGTGCCAGCAGTACGCCATCCCCGGGACAGGGGAAAGGTGGCTACACCTTC.

The chain is built from TRBV20-1 and TRBJ1-2; D unclear. Germline V gives CDR1 DFQATT, CDR2 SNEGSKA (reference sequence). This CDR3 contains 10 residues. Trimming pared 5 bases from V and 11 bases from J, leaving 12 bases between. The CDR3 loop is CSALIVTYTF. CDR3 bases: TGCAGTGCTTTAATAGTGACTTACACCTTC.

V gene TRBV19 combines with J gene TRBJ2-7, with 8 positions matching TRBD1. The V and J ends lost 6 bases and 4 bases, in that order; junction bases with no gene match: 8. This CDR3 is 14 amino acids long. Germline V gene lookup returns CDR1 LNHDA and CDR2 SQIVND (reference sequence). In DNA form, the CDR3 reads TGTGCCAGTAGCCGAGGACAGGGAGTATACGAGCAGTACTTC. This translates into CASSRGQGVYEQYF.

The rearrangement joins TRBV4-3 to TRBJ1-1; a possible D gene is TRBD1 (5 bases). The V gene lost 4 bases and the J gene lost 7 bases, with 13 bases spanning the gap. The CDR3 extends over 13 amino acids. Germline assignment: CDR1 LGHNA and CDR2 YSLEER. CDR3 DNA sequence: TGCGCCAGCAGCCGAAATCGGGGGGGTGAAGCTTTCTTT. Encoded protein: CASSRNRGGEAFF.

This rearrangement joins TRBV11-1 to TRBJ2-5; D is undetermined. The CDR3 runs 13 residues. With 6 bases removed from V and 1 base from J, the gap between germline ends came to 9 bases. Looked up from germline, CDR1 is SGHAT and CDR2 is FQDESV (reference sequence). CDR3 bases: TGTGCCAGCAGTTCAGAAACCCAAGAGACCCAGTACTTC. This translates into CASSSETQETQYF.

The chain uses TRBV29-1 and TRBJ2-5; TRBD2 might be the D (6 bases). This CDR3 contains 13 residues. V was clipped by 3 bases and J by 2 bases, with 10 bases between them. Per germline, CDR1 SQVTM and CDR2 ANQGSEA. CDR3 protein: CSVDRGRQETQYF. As DNA, the CDR3 is TGCAGCGTTGATCGGGGGAGGCAAGAGACCCAGTACTTC.

The V and J genes are TRBV4-3 and TRBJ1-2, with D unclear. Germline loops: CDR1 LGHNA, CDR2 YSLEER. The CDR3 is made up of 13 amino acids. Trimming cost V 0 bases and J 5 bases, with 7 bases left between them. CDR3 loop: CASSQDGLYGYTF. The CDR3 nucleotides read TGCGCCAGCAGCCAAGATGGCTTGTATGGCTACACCTTC.

The J gene is TRBJ2-4, the V gene TRBV5-1; a possible D gene is TRBD2 (5 bases). Germline loops: CDR1 SGHRS, CDR2 YFSETQ. This CDR3 has 13 amino acids. V was trimmed by 1 base and J by 5 bases, leaving 7 bases between them. CDR3 protein: CASSLLEENIQYF. The CDR3 nucleotides are TGCGCCAGCAGCTTGTTGGAGGAAAACATTCAGTACTTC.